These 21 T cell receptor beta chains were sequenced from one sample in a study of shared clonotypes between healthy human individuals. Clones were sequenced by immunoSEQ multiplex PCR, and TCRdb holds only the in-frame ones, with some missing. Found here are 2,500,000 or so clones, just over 90% of them singletons; the top ten hold 0.11% to 0.15%. The source material was naive CD4+ T cells sorted from blood. Regarding subset: CD45RA+ positively selected. The receptors stem from a man aged 18-30 years in good health.

The chain couples TRBV28 to TRBJ1-4; possible D gene TRBD1, 5 bases. Deletions cut 5 bases from V and 5 bases from J, with 15 bases between. CDR3 length equals 15 residues. Germline V gene data show CDR1 as MDHEN and CDR2 as SYDVKM. The CDR3 loop reads CASSTPGRGNEKLFF. CDR3 coding DNA: TGTGCCAGCAGTACTCCGGGGAGGGGAAATGAAAAACTGTTTTTT.

This rearrangement joins TRBV30 to TRBJ1-5; D is unresolved. Germline V lookup: CDR1 GTSNPN, CDR2 SVGIG (reference sequence). The ends were cut back, 1 base at V and 9 bases at J, with 13 bases in the middle. The CDR3 is 13 residues long. CDR3 sequence reads: CAWSGEASGPQHF. The CDR3 region has the DNA TGTGCCTGGAGTGGGGAGGCCTCCGGGCCCCAGCATTTT.

V is TRBV7-6 and J is TRBJ2-5, with D hard to call. CDR3 length: 13 amino acids. CDR1 and CDR2 from the germline V gene are SGHVS and FNYEAQ. The ends were cut back, 4 bases at V and 3 bases at J, with 9 bases in the middle. The CDR3 DNA is TGTGCCAGCAGCTCCTACATAGAAGAGACCCAGTACTTC. This translates into CASSSYIEETQYF.

The chain carries TRBV18 and TRBJ2-1, with 8 bases fitting TRBD2. The CDR3 consists of 15 residues. In germline, CDR1 is KGHSH, CDR2 LQKENI. V dropped 3 bases and J dropped 9; count of bases not matched to a gene: 10. CDR3 bases: TGTGCCAGCTCACCTCCCTCCGGGAGGGCCGGTGAGCAGTTCTTC. Encoded protein: CASSPPSGRAGEQFF.

V and J are TRBV27 and TRBJ1-5; no definite D call. Trimming took 5 bases from V and 2 from J, leaving 10 bases between them. This CDR3 is built from 14 residues. Germline-derived CDR1 and CDR2 are MNHEY and SMNVEV (reference sequence). CDR3 loop: CASSLEMGNQPQHF. CDR3 DNA sequence: TGTGCCAGCAGTCTCGAAATGGGCAATCAGCCCCAGCATTTT.

The chain has TRBV6-5 and TRBJ1-4; D gene unclear. Looked up from germline, CDR1 is MNHEY and CDR2 is SVGAGI. With 2 bases removed from V and 11 bases from J, the gap between germline ends came to 12 bases. This CDR3 is 13 amino acids long. The CDR3 is CASSYGGGEKLFF. The CDR3 DNA follows: TGTGCCAGCAGTTACGGAGGCGGCGAGAAACTGTTTTTT.

The CDR3 coding sequence is TGCGCCAGCAGCCAAATGCCTGGGACAGGGTCGGACTACACCTTC. Encoded protein: CASSQMPGTGSDYTF. The rearrangement uses TRBV4-1 and TRBJ1-2; 9 nucleotides line up with TRBD1. The CDR3 is made up of 15 amino acids. Losses at the gene ends were 2 bases for V and 10 bases for J; bases not matched to a gene: 11. Germline CDR1 MGHRA, CDR2 YSYEKL.

V gene TRBV6-5 combines with J gene TRBJ2-7, with D uncertain. The V end lost 0 bases, the J end lost 5 bases, and 14 bases lay between the germline ends. The CDR3 totals 15 residues. Germline CDR1 MNHEY, CDR2 SVGAGI. The CDR3 sequence is CASSYSIGSPHEQYF. DNA for the CDR3: TGTGCCAGCAGTTACTCGATAGGGTCACCCCACGAGCAGTACTTC.

The rearrangement links TRBV5-1 to TRBJ2-1; possible D gene TRBD1, 6 bases. The CDR3 contains 13 residues. With 1 base removed from V and 12 bases from J, the gap between germline ends came to 14 bases. Germline loops: CDR1 SGHRS, CDR2 YFSETQ. CDR3 nucleotides: TGCGCCAGCAGCTTGTACAGGGAGTCGTGGCAGTTCTTC. It yields the protein CASSLYRESWQFF.

V gene TRBV6-7 combines with J gene TRBJ2-2; 8 positions agree with TRBD1. TRBV6-7 is an open reading frame, and its role is uncertain. The V and J ends lost 7 bases and 3 bases, in that order; junction bases with no gene match: 7. This CDR3 is built from 15 residues. The CDR3 DNA reads as TGTGCCAGCACCCTGGACAGGGAGGACACCGGGGAGCTGTTTTTT. Amino acid sequence: CASTLDREDTGELFF.

The CDR3 region is CAWSGVSGTQEQYF. The CDR3 DNA reads as TGTGCCTGGAGTGGAGTTAGCGGGACTCAGGAGCAGTACTTC. The rearrangement joins TRBV30 to TRBJ2-7; 8 bases line up with TRBD2. The CDR3 length is 14 residues. Trimming removed 1 base from V and 7 bases from J; junction bases left unmatched: 9. CDR1 is GTSNPN and CDR2 is SVGIG in the germline V gene (reference sequence).

The V call is TRBV5-1, the J call TRBJ1-4; 7 bases match TRBD1. The CDR3 is made up of 12 amino acids. V was clipped by 4 bases and J by 8 bases; unmatched bases: 2. The germline V gene has CDR1 SGHRS and CDR2 YFSETQ. The chain's CDR3 is CASSGDSEKLFF. Written as DNA, the CDR3 is TGCGCCAGCAGCGGGGACAGCGAAAAACTGTTTTTT.

The chain couples TRBV7-2 to TRBJ2-5, with TRBD2 matching over 14 bases. This CDR3 contains 15 residues. The germline V gene has CDR1 SGHTA and CDR2 FQGNSA. Trimming took 4 bases from V and 3 from J; bases not matched to a gene: 1. CDR3 nucleotide sequence: TGTGCCAGCAGCTGGGGACTAGCGGGGGAAGAGACCCAGTACTTC. It is translated as CASSWGLAGEETQYF.

The chain employs TRBV5-4 and TRBJ2-7; D ambiguous. The germline V and J ends were trimmed by 1 base and 3 bases, with 8 bases remaining between them. The CDR3 loop spans 13 amino acids. The V gene's germline CDR1 is SGHNT and CDR2 YYREEE (reference sequence). The CDR3 sequence is CASSLFSVYEQYF. The CDR3 coding sequence is TGTGCCAGCAGCTTGTTTTCAGTCTACGAGCAGTACTTC.

CDR3 in amino acids: CASSVGTSGYLADTQYF. The CDR3 DNA reads TGCGCCAGCAGTGTAGGTACTAGCGGATACTTGGCAGATACGCAGTATTTT. The J gene is TRBJ2-3, the V gene TRBV10-1, with TRBD2 matching over 8 bases. CDR1 and CDR2 from the germline V gene are WNHNN and SYGVQD (reference sequence). CDR3 length: 17 amino acids. The ends lost 4 bases at V and 4 bases at J; junction bases unmatched: 13.

The chain links TRBV2 to TRBJ1-6; possible D gene TRBD1, 6 bases. The V end was cut by 6 bases, the J end by 6 bases, with 18 bases between. The length of the CDR3 is 16 residues. Germline-derived CDR1 and CDR2 are SNHLY and FYNNEI. CDR3 sequence: CASRTGTPNINSPLHF. The CDR3 nucleotides are TGTGCCAGCAGAACCGGGACACCAAACATTAATTCACCCCTCCACTTT.

The chain has TRBV28 and TRBJ2-1, with TRBD2 as a possible D gene (7 bases). Germline V gene data show CDR1 as MDHEN and CDR2 as SYDVKM. The CDR3 is 16 amino acids. Trimming shortened V by 2 bases and J by 5 bases, and 16 bases separated the two germline ends. CDR3 in amino acids: CASSLGRGARDNEQFF. The CDR3, as DNA: TGTGCCAGCAGTTTAGGTCGGGGGGCGCGGGACAATGAGCAGTTCTTC.

This clone appeared a single time. The chain employs TRBV6-5 and TRBJ1-1, with D hard to call. The V end lost 6 bases, the J end lost 1 base, and 12 bases lay between the germline ends. Germline loops: CDR1 MNHEY, CDR2 SVGAGI. The CDR3 extends over 14 amino acids. The CDR3 sequence: CASSRGLRNTEAFF. The CDR3, as DNA: TGTGCCAGCAGCCGTGGACTGCGGAACACTGAAGCTTTCTTT.

This chain uses TRBV12-5 with TRBJ2-3, with TRBD2 identical over 9 bases. Germline V gene data show CDR1 as LGHNT and CDR2 as FRNRAP. This CDR3 is built from 16 residues. V shed 1 base and J 4 bases; nucleotides not matched to a gene: 6. The CDR3 region is CASGLGLAGKSDTQYF. The DNA of the CDR3 is TGTGCTAGTGGTTTGGGTCTAGCGGGGAAGTCAGATACGCAGTATTTT.

A single count supports this clone. V and J are TRBV6-1 and TRBJ1-4; the D gene is possibly TRBD1 (5 bases). This CDR3 region has 16 residues. Looked up from germline, CDR1 is MNHNS and CDR2 is SASEGT. The V end was cut by 1 base, the J end by 8 bases, with 17 bases between. The CDR3 DNA reads TGTGCCAGCAGTGAAGGAAGCTCGGTCTCAGGGGAAAAACTGTTTTTT. Protein: CASSEGSSVSGEKLFF.

The rearrangement uses TRBV7-9 and TRBJ1-4; D call uncertain. The CDR3 loop spans 16 amino acids. Trimming left V 5 bases short and J 0 bases short, with 13 bases between. Germline V gene lookup returns CDR1 SEHNR and CDR2 FQNEAQ (reference sequence). CDR3: CASSPNFTPTNEKLFF. The CDR3 DNA is TGTGCCAGCAGCCCAAACTTCACACCAACTAATGAAAAACTGTTTTTT. Based on the CDR3 plus reference TRBV7-9 and TRBJ1-4, the full variable domain is DTGVSQNPRHKITKRGQNVTFRCDPISEHNRLYWYRQTLGQGPEFLTYFQNEAQLEKSRLLSDRFSAERPKGSFSTLEIQRTEQGDSAMYLCASSPNFTPTNEKLFFGSGTQLSVL.